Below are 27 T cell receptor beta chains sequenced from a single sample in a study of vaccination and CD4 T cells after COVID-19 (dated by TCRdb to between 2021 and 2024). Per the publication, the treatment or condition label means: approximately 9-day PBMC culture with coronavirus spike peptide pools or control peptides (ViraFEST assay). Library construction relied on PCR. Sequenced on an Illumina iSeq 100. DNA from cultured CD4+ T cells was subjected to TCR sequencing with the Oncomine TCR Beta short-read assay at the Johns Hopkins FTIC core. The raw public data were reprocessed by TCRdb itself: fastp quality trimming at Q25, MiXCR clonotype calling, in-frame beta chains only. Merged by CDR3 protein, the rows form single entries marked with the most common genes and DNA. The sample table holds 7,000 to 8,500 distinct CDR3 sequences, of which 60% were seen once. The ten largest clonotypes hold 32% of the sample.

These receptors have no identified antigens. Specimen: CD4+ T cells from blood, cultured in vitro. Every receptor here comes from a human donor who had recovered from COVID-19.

In DNA form, the CDR3 reads TGTGCCAGCAGCCGGGGGGGACTAGCCGCCAAAGAGACCCAGTACTTC. It translates to CASSRGGLAAKETQYF. The chain uses TRBV7-9 and TRBJ2-5; 9 bases are a match to TRBD2. Unmatched junction bases numbered 10, after V lost 5 bases and J lost 3 bases. This CDR3 region has 16 residues. CDR1 is SEHNR, CDR2 FQNEAQ, per germline (reference sequence).

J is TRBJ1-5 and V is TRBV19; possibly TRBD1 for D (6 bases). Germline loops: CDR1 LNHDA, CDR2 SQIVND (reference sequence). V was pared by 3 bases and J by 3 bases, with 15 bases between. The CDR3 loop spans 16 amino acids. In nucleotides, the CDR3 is TGTGCCAGTAGTATTAGCCCCACAGGGACCAATCAGCCCCAGCATTTT. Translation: CASSISPTGTNQPQHF.

Written as DNA, the CDR3 is TGCAGTGCTAGTTACCAGGGGGCCGAAGCTTTCTTT. This translates into CSASYQGAEAFF. The rearrangement joins TRBV20-1 to TRBJ1-1; TRBD1 aligns across 8 bases. Germline CDR1 is DFQATT and CDR2 is SNEGSKA (reference sequence). The CDR3 totals 12 residues. The J segment lost 8 bases and the V segment lost 3 bases, leaving 5 bases of the junction unmatched.

The CDR3 loop is CSASRRTSYGYTF. The CDR3 nucleotides are TGCAGTGCTTCCAGACGGACCTCCTATGGCTACACCTTC. The chain couples TRBV20-1 to TRBJ1-2; no reliable D call. Trimming took off 5 bases at V and 4 bases at J, with 14 bases between the two ends. Germline CDR1 DFQATT, CDR2 SNEGSKA (reference sequence). This CDR3 contains 13 residues.

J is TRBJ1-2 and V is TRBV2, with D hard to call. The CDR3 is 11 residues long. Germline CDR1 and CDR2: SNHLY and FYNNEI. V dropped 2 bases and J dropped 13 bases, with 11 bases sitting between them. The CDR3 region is CASSELRVSTF. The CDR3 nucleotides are TGTGCCAGCAGTGAATTAAGGGTCTCCACCTTC.

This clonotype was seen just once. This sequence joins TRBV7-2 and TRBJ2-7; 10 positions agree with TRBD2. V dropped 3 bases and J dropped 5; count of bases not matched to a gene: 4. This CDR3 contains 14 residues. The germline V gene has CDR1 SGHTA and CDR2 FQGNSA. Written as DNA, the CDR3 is TGTGCCAGCAGCTTTTCTAGCGGGAGCCACGAGCAGTACTTC. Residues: CASSFSSGSHEQYF.

CDR3 coding DNA: TGTGCCAGCAGCTTGGAGGCGGATTATGGCTACACCTTC. Translating gives CASSLEADYGYTF. The gene calls are TRBV5-4 and TRBJ1-2, with unresolved D. CDR1 and CDR2 (germline): SGHNT, YYREEE (reference sequence). Trimming took 0 bases from V and 5 from J, leaving 8 bases between them. The CDR3 is made up of 13 amino acids.

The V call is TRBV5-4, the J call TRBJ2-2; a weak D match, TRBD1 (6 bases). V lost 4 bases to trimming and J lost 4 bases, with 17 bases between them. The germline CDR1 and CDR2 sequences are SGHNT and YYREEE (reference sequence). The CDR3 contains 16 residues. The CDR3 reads CASSPSRGRGTGELFF. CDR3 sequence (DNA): TGTGCCAGCAGCCCCAGCAGGGGAAGGGGCACCGGGGAGCTGTTTTTT.

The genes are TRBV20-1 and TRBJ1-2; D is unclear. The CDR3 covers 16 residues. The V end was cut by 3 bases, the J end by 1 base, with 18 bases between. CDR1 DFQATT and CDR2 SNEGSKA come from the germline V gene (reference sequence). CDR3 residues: CSARSPGAGFNYGYTF. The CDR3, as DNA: TGCAGTGCTAGGTCGCCGGGAGCCGGCTTTAACTATGGCTACACCTTC.

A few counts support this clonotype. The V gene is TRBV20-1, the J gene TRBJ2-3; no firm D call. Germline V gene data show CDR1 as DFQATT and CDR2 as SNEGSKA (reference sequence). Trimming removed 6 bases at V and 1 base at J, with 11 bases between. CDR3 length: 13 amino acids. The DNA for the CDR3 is TGCAGTGCCCAGTGGTGGGGCACAGATACGCAGTATTTT. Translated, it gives CSAQWWGTDTQYF.

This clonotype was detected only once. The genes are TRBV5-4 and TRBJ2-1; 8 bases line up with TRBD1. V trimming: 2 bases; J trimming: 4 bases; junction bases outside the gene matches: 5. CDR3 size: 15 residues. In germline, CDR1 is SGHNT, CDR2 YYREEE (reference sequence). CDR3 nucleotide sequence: TGTGCCAGCAGCTTTAGGACAGGGTCTTACAATGAGCAGTTCTTC. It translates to CASSFRTGSYNEQFF.

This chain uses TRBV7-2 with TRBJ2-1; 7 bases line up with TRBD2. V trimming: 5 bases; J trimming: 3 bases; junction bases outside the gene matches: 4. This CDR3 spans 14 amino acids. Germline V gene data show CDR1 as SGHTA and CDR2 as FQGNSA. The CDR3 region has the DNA TGTGCCAGCAGCCCCAGCGGGATCTACAATGAGCAGTTCTTC. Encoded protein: CASSPSGIYNEQFF.

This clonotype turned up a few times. CDR3 amino acids: CASSRSRAADEQYF. CDR3 nucleotide sequence: TGTGCCAGCAGCCGTTCGAGGGCCGCTGACGAGCAGTACTTC. This chain uses TRBV7-2 with TRBJ2-7, with a weak D call TRBD2 (5 bases). CDR3 length equals 14 residues. CDR1 and CDR2 (germline): SGHTA, FQGNSA. The V end was cut by 5 bases, the J end by 5 bases, with 16 bases between.

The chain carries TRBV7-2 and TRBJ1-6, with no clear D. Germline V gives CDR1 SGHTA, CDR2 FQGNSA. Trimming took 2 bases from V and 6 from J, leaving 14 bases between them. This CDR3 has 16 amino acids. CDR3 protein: CASSLNRVQFNSPLHF. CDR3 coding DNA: TGTGCCAGCAGCTTAAACCGGGTTCAATTTAATTCACCCCTCCACTTT.

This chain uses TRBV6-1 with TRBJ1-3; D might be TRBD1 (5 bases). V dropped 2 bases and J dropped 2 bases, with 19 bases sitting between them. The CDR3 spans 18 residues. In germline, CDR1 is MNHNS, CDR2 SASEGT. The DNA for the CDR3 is TGTGCCAGCAGTGAATTCCCCTCAGGGCGCCCCACTGGAAACACCATATATTTT. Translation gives CASSEFPSGRPTGNTIYF.

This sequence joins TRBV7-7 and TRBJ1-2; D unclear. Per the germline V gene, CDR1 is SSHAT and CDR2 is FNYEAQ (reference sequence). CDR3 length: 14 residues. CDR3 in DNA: TGTGCTAGCTCTGGTTACCTTCGGCACTATGGCTACACCTTC. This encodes CASSGYLRHYGYTF.

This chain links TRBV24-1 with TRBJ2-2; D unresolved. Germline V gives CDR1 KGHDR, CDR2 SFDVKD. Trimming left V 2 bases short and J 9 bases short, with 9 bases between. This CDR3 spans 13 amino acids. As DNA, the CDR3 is TGTGCCACCAGTGATTCGTTCCGCCGGGAGCTGTTTTTT. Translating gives CATSDSFRRELFF.

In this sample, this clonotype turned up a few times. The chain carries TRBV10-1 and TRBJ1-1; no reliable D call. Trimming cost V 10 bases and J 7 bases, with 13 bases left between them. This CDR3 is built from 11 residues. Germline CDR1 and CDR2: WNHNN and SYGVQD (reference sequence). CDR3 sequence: CAMQTAIEAFF. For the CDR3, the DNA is TGCGCCATGCAAACAGCTATTGAAGCTTTCTTT.

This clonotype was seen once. The CDR3 region is CATSDPSPTSRETQYF. The CDR3 DNA reads as TGTGCCACCAGTGATCCCTCTCCCACTAGCCGAGAGACCCAGTACTTC. This chain joins TRBV24-1 and TRBJ2-5, with a tentative D call TRBD2 (6 bases). V lost 3 bases and J lost 4, with 17 bases in between. The germline V gene encodes CDR1 KGHDR and CDR2 SFDVKD. The CDR3 loop spans 16 amino acids.

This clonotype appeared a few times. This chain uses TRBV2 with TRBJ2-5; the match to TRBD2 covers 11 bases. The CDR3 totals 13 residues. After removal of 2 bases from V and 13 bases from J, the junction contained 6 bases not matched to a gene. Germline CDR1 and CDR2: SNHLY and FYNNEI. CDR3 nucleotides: TGTGCCAGCAGTGAAATAGCGGGGGGGCCTCTGTACTTC. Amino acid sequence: CASSEIAGGPLYF.

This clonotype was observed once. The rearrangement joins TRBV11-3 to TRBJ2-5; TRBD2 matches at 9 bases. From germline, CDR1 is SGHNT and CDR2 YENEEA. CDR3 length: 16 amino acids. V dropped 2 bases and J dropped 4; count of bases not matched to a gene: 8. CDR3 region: CASSLKGSGSIETQYF. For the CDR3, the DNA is TGTGCCAGCAGCTTAAAAGGTAGCGGGAGCATAGAGACCCAGTACTTC.

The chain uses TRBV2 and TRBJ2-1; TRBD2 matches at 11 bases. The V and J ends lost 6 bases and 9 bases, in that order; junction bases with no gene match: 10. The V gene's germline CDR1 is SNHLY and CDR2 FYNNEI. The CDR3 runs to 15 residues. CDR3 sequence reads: CASRGTSGGRAEQFF. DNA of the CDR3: TGTGCCAGCAGGGGTACTAGCGGGGGACGGGCTGAGCAGTTCTTC.

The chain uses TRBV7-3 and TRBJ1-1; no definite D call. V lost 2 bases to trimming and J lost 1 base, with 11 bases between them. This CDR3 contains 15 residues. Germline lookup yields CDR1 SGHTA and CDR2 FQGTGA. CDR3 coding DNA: TGTGCCAGCAGCTTACGTGGGTCCCCGAACACTGAAGCTTTCTTT. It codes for CASSLRGSPNTEAFF.

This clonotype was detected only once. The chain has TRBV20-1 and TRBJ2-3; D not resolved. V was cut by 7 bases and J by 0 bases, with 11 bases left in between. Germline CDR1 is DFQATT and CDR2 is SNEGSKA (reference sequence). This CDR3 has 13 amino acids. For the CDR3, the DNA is TGCAGTGGGTGGTTGTATAGCACAGATACGCAGTATTTT. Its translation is CSGWLYSTDTQYF.

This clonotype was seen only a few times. CDR3 coding DNA: TGCAGTGCTAGAGCCTTCCCGAGCCCTGGAAACACCATATATTTT. Amino acids: CSARAFPSPGNTIYF. The chain has TRBV20-1 and TRBJ1-3; D is unresolved. The CDR3 extends over 15 amino acids. Germline CDR1 reads DFQATT; CDR2 reads SNEGSKA (reference sequence). Trimming removed 1 base at V and 2 bases at J, with 12 bases between.

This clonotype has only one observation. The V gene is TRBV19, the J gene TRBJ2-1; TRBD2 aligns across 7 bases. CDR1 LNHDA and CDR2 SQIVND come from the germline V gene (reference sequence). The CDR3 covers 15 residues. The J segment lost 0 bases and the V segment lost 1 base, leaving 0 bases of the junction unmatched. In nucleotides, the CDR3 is TGTGCCAGTAGTATAGGGACTAGCTCCTACAATGAGCAGTTCTTC. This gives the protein CASSIGTSSYNEQFF.

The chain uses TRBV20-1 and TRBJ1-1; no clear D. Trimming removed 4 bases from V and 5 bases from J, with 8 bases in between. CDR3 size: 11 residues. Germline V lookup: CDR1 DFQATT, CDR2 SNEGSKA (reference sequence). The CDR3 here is CSATGETEAFF. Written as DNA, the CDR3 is TGCAGTGCTACAGGAGAAACTGAAGCTTTCTTT.